A selection of T cell receptor beta chains follows, all from one sample in a study of Graves' ophthalmopathy and Graves' hyperthyroidism. A single record per CDR3 protein comes from TCRdb applying MiXCR to the multiplex PCR reads. The sample lists some 160,000 distinct CDR3 sequences, 30% to 45% seen once, with 7.5% to 10% in the top ten. The sample taken for sequencing was peripheral blood. The receptor source for this set is a man aged 25-45 years with Graves' ophthalmopathy. CDR3s include the opening cysteine and the closing phenylalanine or tryptophan. A D gene is named only where the DNA matches it firmly. Clone size, where shown, is once, few, many, or a class for clones that have expanded.

j_gene | d_gene | abundance | v_gene | CDR3nt | CDR3aa
TRBJ2-7 | TRBD1 | NA | TRBV5-5 | TGTGCCAGCAGCTCGCGGACAGGGGCGGCCGAGCAGTACTTC | CASSSRTGAAEQYF
TRBJ2-7 | NA | many | TRBV18 | TGTGCCAGCTCACCAACAGGGTCCTACGAGCAGTACTTC | CASSPTGSYEQYF
TRBJ2-7 | TRBD2 | many | TRBV6-1 | TGTGCCAGCAGCGGACTAGCAGCTACCTACGAGCAGTACTTC | CASSGLAATYEQYF
TRBJ2-2 | NA | many | TRBV28 | TGTGCCAGCAGCCCCACCCGGGCCCCGAACACCGGGGAGCTGTTTTTT | CASSPTRAPNTGELFF
TRBJ1-2 | NA | few | TRBV6-1 | TGTGCCAGCTTCAGCCTGGCTTTTAACTATGGCTACACCTTC | CASFSLAFNYGYTF
TRBJ2-7 | NA | many | TRBV20-1 | TGCAGTGCTAGAGTGGCAGCTTACGAGCAGTACTTC | CSARVAAYEQYF
TRBJ1-2 | TRBD1 | many | TRBV7-2 | TGTGCCAGCAGCTTCACCTCCGGGACAGGGGCGGAAACCTTC | CASSFTSGTGAETF
TRBJ2-7 | NA | many | TRBV15 | TGTGCCTCCCGGGGGCAGGGGGACTCCTACGAGCAGTACTTC | CASRGQGDSYEQYF
TRBJ2-7 | NA | many | TRBV12-3/TRBV12-4 | TGTGCCAGCAGCCAACCCTCAGCCTACGAGCAGTACTTC | CASSQPSAYEQYF
TRBJ2-7 | NA | many | TRBV20-1 | TGCAGTGCTAGACGCGGGTCTACCTACGAGCAGTACTTC | CSARRGSTYEQYF
TRBJ1-5 | TRBD1 | many | TRBV12-3/TRBV12-4 | TGTGCCAGCAGTTCGGCAGGGGGTCAGCCCCAGCATTTT | CASSSAGGQPQHF
TRBJ2-4 | TRBD2 | NA | TRBV20-1 | TGCAGTGCTACTAGCGGGAGTACCAAAAACATTCAGTACTTC | CSATSGSTKNIQYF
TRBJ1-5 | NA | few | TRBV6-1 | TGTGCCAGCAGTGTTGGTGTGGACTATCAGCCCCAGCATTTT | CASSVGVDYQPQHF
TRBJ1-5 | NA | NA | TRBV7-2 | TGTGCCAGCAGCACCGGGGTGAGCAATCAGCCCCAGCATTTT | CASSTGVSNQPQHF
TRBJ2-7 | TRBD1 | many | TRBV29-1 | TGCAGCGTCACAGGGGAACTTGCCTACGAGCAGTACTTC | CSVTGELAYEQYF
TRBJ1-1 | NA | NA | TRBV6-2/TRBV6-3 | TGTGCCAGCAGGGACGCGGTGGTTGAAGCTTTCTTT | CASRDAVVEAFF
TRBJ1-1 | TRBD1 | many | TRBV18 | TGTGCCAGCTCAAAGACAGGGGTAGAGACTGAAGCTTTCTTT | CASSKTGVETEAFF
TRBJ2-2 | NA | many | TRBV6-1 | TGTGCCAGTTCCCGCCAGGGGACCTACACCGGGGAGCTGTTTTTT | CASSRQGTYTGELFF
TRBJ2-5 | NA | many | TRBV12-3/TRBV12-4 | TGTGCCAGCAGACCTTGGGGCAGCCAAGAGACCCAGTACTTC | CASRPWGSQETQYF
TRBJ2-6 | NA | many | TRBV11-2 | TGTGCCAGCAGCCCCTCGGGGAGCTCTGGGGCCAACGTCCTGACTTTC | CASSPSGSSGANVLTF
TRBJ1-1 | TRBD1 | many | TRBV12-3/TRBV12-4 | TGTGCCAGCAGGGGAACAGGGGAGAACACTGAAGCTTTCTTT | CASRGTGENTEAFF
TRBJ2-7 | NA | many | TRBV6-2/TRBV6-3 | TGTGCCAGCGTCAGAACCCACATCACGGGCGGCGAGCAGTACTTC | CASVRTHITGGEQYF
TRBJ2-2 | NA | NA | TRBV24-1 | TGTGCCACCAGTGATTTGCAGCAGAACACCGGGGAGCTGTTTTTT | CATSDLQQNTGELFF
TRBJ1-2 | NA | many | TRBV28 | TGTGCCAGCAGCCCCTTGTTGGTCTATGGCTACACCTTC | CASSPLLVYGYTF
TRBJ2-5 | TRBD2 | many | TRBV13 | TGTGCCAGCAGGAGTAGCGGGAGGGGGCAAGAGACCCAGTACTTC | CASRSSGRGQETQYF
TRBJ2-7 | NA | many | TRBV20-1 | TGCAGTGCTAGAGACAGGGGTCCCTACGAGCAGTACTTC | CSARDRGPYEQYF
TRBJ1-3 | NA | many | TRBV30 | TGTGCCTGGAGTGTGTTGGGTGGCGTGGGAAACACCATATATTTT | CAWSVLGGVGNTIYF
TRBJ2-7 | NA | NA | TRBV6-2/TRBV6-3 | TGTGCCAGCAGTTTAGGGTCAGGCCGATCCTACGAGCAGTACTTC | CASSLGSGRSYEQYF
TRBJ2-6 | NA | few | TRBV6-5 | TGTGCCAGCAGTTACTCGCAGGTGCCGGGGGCCAACGTCCTGACTTTC | CASSYSQVPGANVLTF
TRBJ1-1 | NA | many | TRBV6-2/TRBV6-3 | TGTGCCGGCCAGAGGACCGAGAACACTGAAGCTTTCTTT | CAGQRTENTEAFF
TRBJ2-7 | NA | many | TRBV12-3/TRBV12-4 | TGTGCCAGCAGTTTAGTCAGCCCGAGCTCCTACGAGCAGTACTTC | CASSLVSPSSYEQYF
TRBJ2-7 | NA | many | TRBV18 | TGTGCCAGCTCACCACCTTCGCGCCAGACCAACTACGAGCAGTACTTC | CASSPPSRQTNYEQYF
TRBJ2-5 | NA | NA | TRBV28 | TGTGCCAGCAGAGCAAGGGGGATCCAAGAGACCCAGTACTTC | CASRARGIQETQYF
TRBJ1-3 | NA | NA | TRBV12-5 | TGTGCTAGTGGGCGGGGGCCTGGAAACACCATATATTTT | CASGRGPGNTIYF
TRBJ2-5 | NA | many | TRBV5-1 | TGCGCCAGCAGCTTGGCCACGGCGGGTACCGGAGAGACCCAGTACTTC | CASSLATAGTGETQYF
TRBJ1-3 | NA | NA | TRBV11-1 | TGTGCCAGCAGCCTGGACCTATCCCGGACTGGAAACACCATATATTTT | CASSLDLSRTGNTIYF
TRBJ2-2 | NA | NA | TRBV7-9 | TGTGCCAGCAGCCACAATTCGGAGGGTCCCGGGGAGCTGTTTTTT | CASSHNSEGPGELFF
TRBJ2-7 | TRBD1 | many | TRBV12-3/TRBV12-4 | TGTGCCAGCAGTGCGACAGGGGGCTCCTACGAGCAGTACTTC | CASSATGGSYEQYF
TRBJ1-1 | TRBD1 | once | TRBV6-2/TRBV6-3 | TGTGCCAGCAAACGACAGGGCCCTAACACTGAAGCTTTCTTT | CASKRQGPNTEAFF
TRBJ2-7 | NA | many | TRBV6-1 | TGTGCCAGCAGTGCCTACGAGCAGTACTTC | CASSAYEQYF
TRBJ2-7 | NA | NA | TRBV20-1 | TGCAGTGCGGCTCTAGTAATCCACGAGCAGTACTTC | CSAALVIHEQYF
TRBJ1-5 | TRBD1 | once | TRBV6-4 | TGTGCCAGCAGTGACCTACTTCGGACAGGGAATGATCAGCCCCAGCATTTT | CASSDLLRTGNDQPQHF
TRBJ2-7 | TRBD2 | many | TRBV12-3/TRBV12-4 | TGTGCCAGCAGACCATCTAGCGGGAGCTCCTACGAGCAGTACTTC | CASRPSSGSSYEQYF
TRBJ2-7 | NA | many | TRBV28 | TGTGCCAGTGCCGGGAGTCCCACCTACGAGCAGTACTTC | CASAGSPTYEQYF
TRBJ2-7 | TRBD1 | many | TRBV12-3/TRBV12-4 | TGTGCCAGCAGTTGGACAGGCCCCTACGAGCAGTACTTC | CASSWTGPYEQYF
TRBJ1-1 | TRBD1 | NA | TRBV6-1 | TGTGCCAGCAGTGAAAACAGGGGCTATTTGCCAAGCCCACCTGAAGCTTTCTTT | CASSENRGYLPSPPEAFF
TRBJ1-6 | NA | NA | TRBV7-2 | TGTGCCAGCAGCTTAGACGGGGGACCTAATTCACCCCTCCACTTT | CASSLDGGPNSPLHF
TRBJ1-2 | NA | many | TRBV2 | TGTGCCAGCAGTGCCAACGTTCAGGGGTATGGCTACACCTTC | CASSANVQGYGYTF
TRBJ2-5 | TRBD2 | NA | TRBV7-9 | TGTGCCAGCAGCTTAGGAACTAGCGGGAGCTTTGAGACCCAGTACTTC | CASSLGTSGSFETQYF
TRBJ2-7 | TRBD1 | NA | TRBV29-1 | TGCAGCGTTGATTCCGGGACAGGGGGCCACGAGCAGTACTTC | CSVDSGTGGHEQYF
TRBJ2-2 | NA | once | TRBV25-1 | TGTGCCAGCAGTGAAAGCTCCACCGCAGGGTTTTCGATCGGGGAGCTGTTTTTT | CASSESSTAGFSIGELFF
TRBJ2-7 | NA | NA | TRBV20-1 | TGCAGTGCTAGTTCGGTCACCAGGGGCCCCTGCGAGCAGTACTTC | CSASSVTRGPCEQYF
TRBJ2-7 | TRBD2 | NA | TRBV4-2 | TGTGCCAGCAGCCAAGGGACTAGCGGGACTGATAACGAGCAGTACTTC | CASSQGTSGTDNEQYF
TRBJ1-1 | NA | many | TRBV18 | TGTGCCAGCACCGGACCGAGCATGAACACTGAAGCTTTCTTT | CASTGPSMNTEAFF
TRBJ2-7 | TRBD1 | few | TRBV6-1 | TGTGCCAGCAGACAGGGGACAATGAGTGAGCAGTACTTC | CASRQGTMSEQYF
TRBJ1-6 | NA | few | TRBV6-1 | TGTGCCAGCTTCAGTACCAGCTCACCCCTCCACTTT | CASFSTSSPLHF
TRBJ2-4 | NA | NA | TRBV20-1 | TGCAGTGCTACGCCTAGCGCTCTAGCCAAAAACATTCAGTACTTC | CSATPSALAKNIQYF
TRBJ2-5 | TRBD2 | NA | TRBV6-2/TRBV6-3 | TGTGCCAGCAGCTCAACTAGCGGGAGTAGCGAGACCCAGTACTTC | CASSSTSGSSETQYF
TRBJ2-7 | NA | many | TRBV28 | TGTGCCAGCAGTTCCTTACACGGGGGCCGCTCCTACGAGCAGTACTTC | CASSSLHGGRSYEQYF
TRBJ1-6 | NA | many | TRBV12-3/TRBV12-4 | TGTGCCAGCAGTTTAACCGGGTATAATTCACCCCTCCACTTT | CASSLTGYNSPLHF